This TCR beta chain was observed in a study of response to subunit inactivated influenza vaccine. For this clonotype: Just one base apart from a much larger clone, this may be a read error.

TCRdb redid the calling of the RT-PCR reads with MiXCR, one entry per CDR3 protein. Found here are under 950,000 distinct CDR3 sequences, 21% of them singletons; the top ten hold roughly 10%. Germline CDR1 is DFQATT and CDR2 is SNEGSKA (reference sequence). This CDR3 contains 13 residues. The TCR sequence derives from a man aged 45-60 years who received an inactivated influenza vaccine. V and J are TRBV20-1 and TRBJ2-7; no definite D call. The input for sequencing was PBMCs from blood, taken less than 6 days after vaccination. As DNA, the CDR3 is TGCAGTGCTAGAGATGACACCACCTACGAGCTGTACTTC. It translates to CSARDDTTYELYF.